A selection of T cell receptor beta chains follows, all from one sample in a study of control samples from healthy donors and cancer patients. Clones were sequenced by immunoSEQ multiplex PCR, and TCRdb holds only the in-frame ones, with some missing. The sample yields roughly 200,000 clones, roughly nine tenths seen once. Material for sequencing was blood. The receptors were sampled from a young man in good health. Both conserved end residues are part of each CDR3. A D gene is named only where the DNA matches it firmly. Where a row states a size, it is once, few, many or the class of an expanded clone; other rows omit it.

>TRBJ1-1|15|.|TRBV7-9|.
TGTGCCAGCAGCGTCAGGGGAGATGGACCCACTGAAGCTTTCTTT
CASSVRGDGPTEAFF
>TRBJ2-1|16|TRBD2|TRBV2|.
TGTGCCAGCAGTGATCGACTAGCGGGGCCCCCCGATGAGCAGTTCTTC
CASSDRLAGPPDEQFF
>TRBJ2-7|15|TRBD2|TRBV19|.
TGTGCCAGTAGTATAGGCCCAGCGGGGTTGTACGAGCAGTACTTC
CASSIGPAGLYEQYF
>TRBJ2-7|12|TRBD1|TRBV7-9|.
TGTGCCAGCAGATCGGACAGGAACGAGCAGTACTTC
CASRSDRNEQYF
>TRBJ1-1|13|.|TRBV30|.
TGTGCCTGGTCGGGGCCCGTTGCCACTGAAGCTTTCTTT
CAWSGPVATEAFF
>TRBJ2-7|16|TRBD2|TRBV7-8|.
TGTGCCAGCAGCTTGGGACTAGCGCAGAGCTCCTACGAGCAGTACTTC
CASSLGLAQSSYEQYF
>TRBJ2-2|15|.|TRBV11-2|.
TGTGCCAGCAGCAGTAGACTGGAGAACACCGGGGAGCTGTTTTTT
CASSSRLENTGELFF
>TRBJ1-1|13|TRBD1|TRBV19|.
TGTGCCAGTATCACGGGACAGGGGTCGAAAGCTTTCTTT
CASITGQGSKAFF
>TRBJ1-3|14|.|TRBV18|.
TGTGCCAGCTCACCGACAGCCTCTGGAAACACCATATATTTT
CASSPTASGNTIYF
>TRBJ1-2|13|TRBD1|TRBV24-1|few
TGTGCCACCAGCGCGATGGACAGGGCCGGCTACACCTTC
CATSAMDRAGYTF